The 7 T cell receptor beta chains listed next were all sequenced from one sample in a study of blood T cell repertoires in COVID-19. Produced via immunoSEQ multiplex PCR; TCRdb's table is partial and in-frame only. The sample carries more than 150,000 clones, under 90% recorded once. What was sequenced was peripheral blood. These receptors were obtained from a man aged 35 to 55 with acute or convalescent COVID-19.

This chain connects TRBV18 to TRBJ2-6, with TRBD1 matching over 7 bases. With V trimmed by 2 bases and J by 4 bases, 2 bases remained unmatched. The CDR3 has 15 residues. The germline gives CDR1 KGHSH, CDR2 LQKENI. CDR3 sequence: CASSPTGAGANVLTF. The CDR3 DNA is TGTGCCAGCTCACCAACAGGGGCCGGGGCCAACGTCCTGACTTTC.

The chain is built from TRBV6-5 and TRBJ2-1, with 8 bases identical to TRBD2. This CDR3 comprises 15 residues. V lost 5 bases and J lost 6; bases outside the gene matches: 9. Germline V gene data show CDR1 as MNHEY and CDR2 as SVGAGI. CDR3: CASSRGGGWFNEQFF. DNA for the CDR3: TGTGCCAGCAGTCGGGGGGGTGGATGGTTCAATGAGCAGTTCTTC.

This clone occurred a few times. This chain connects TRBV7-8 to TRBJ1-5, with D possibly TRBD1 on 6 matching bases. The CDR3 runs to 15 residues. Trimming cost V 4 bases and J 1 base, with 11 bases left between them. Germline-derived CDR1 and CDR2 are SGHVS and FQNEAQ. CDR3 amino acids: CASSSAGGSNQPQHF. CDR3 DNA sequence: TGTGCCAGCAGCTCCGCGGGGGGCAGCAATCAGCCCCAGCATTTT.

The DNA for the CDR3 is TGCAGCGTTCGACAGGGGGCACGTGAGCAGTACTTC. Residues: CSVRQGAREQYF. The V and J genes are TRBV29-1 and TRBJ2-7; TRBD1 aligns across 10 bases. After removal of 5 bases from V and 7 bases from J, the junction contained 5 bases not matched to a gene. Germline CDR1 and CDR2: SQVTM and ANQGSEA. This CDR3 is built from 12 residues.

The chain is built from TRBV5-5 and TRBJ2-3, with 8 bases fitting TRBD2. This CDR3 comprises 15 residues. The ends lost 3 bases at V and 2 bases at J; junction bases unmatched: 5. The germline gives CDR1 SGHKS, CDR2 YYEKEE (reference sequence). CDR3 sequence (DNA): TGTGCCAGCAGCTCCTCGGGGGGGCCCACAGATACGCAGTATTTT. Its protein is CASSSSGGPTDTQYF.

V and J are TRBV4-3 and TRBJ2-1; 7 nucleotides align to TRBD1. V dropped 0 bases and J dropped 7; count of bases not matched to a gene: 12. Germline values: CDR1 LGHNA, CDR2 YSLEER. CDR3 length: 17 amino acids. The CDR3 spells CASSQDKIRQGRNEQFF. The CDR3 coding sequence is TGCGCCAGCAGCCAAGATAAGATTCGACAGGGTCGAAATGAGCAGTTCTTC.

This clone was observed a few times. The chain links TRBV10-1 to TRBJ2-5, with 11 bases matching TRBD1. Germline V gene lookup returns CDR1 WNHNN and CDR2 SYGVQD (reference sequence). The ends lost 8 bases at V and 7 bases at J; junction bases unmatched: 6. The CDR3 runs to 13 residues. CDR3 DNA sequence: TGCGCCAGCGGACAGGGGGCGGAAGGGACCCAGTACTTC. Translating gives CASGQGAEGTQYF.